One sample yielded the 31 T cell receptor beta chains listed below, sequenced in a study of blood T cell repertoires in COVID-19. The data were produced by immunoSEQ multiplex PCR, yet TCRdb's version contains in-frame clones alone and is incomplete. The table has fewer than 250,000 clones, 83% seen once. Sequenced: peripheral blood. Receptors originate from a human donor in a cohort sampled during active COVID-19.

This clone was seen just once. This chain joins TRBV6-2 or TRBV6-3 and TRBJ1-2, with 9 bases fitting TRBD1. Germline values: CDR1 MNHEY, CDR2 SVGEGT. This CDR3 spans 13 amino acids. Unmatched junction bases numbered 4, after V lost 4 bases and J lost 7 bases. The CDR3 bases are TGTGCCAGCAGTTCCACAGGGGGCGTTGGCTACACCTTC. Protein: CASSSTGGVGYTF.

This CDR3 reads CASSPMPGGYSNQPQHF. Written as DNA, the CDR3 is TGTGCCAGCTCACCCATGCCAGGGGGCTATAGCAATCAGCCCCAGCATTTT. This rearrangement joins TRBV18 to TRBJ1-5; 8 positions match TRBD1. Germline CDR1 reads KGHSH; CDR2 reads LQKENI. CDR3 length: 17 residues. V trimming: 3 bases; J trimming: 0 bases; junction bases outside the gene matches: 7.

In DNA, the CDR3 is TGCGCCAGCAGCTTACAGGGTAGTGAGATTTGGGACACCGGGGAGCTGTTTTTT. It yields the protein CASSLQGSEIWDTGELFF. This chain uses TRBV5-1 with TRBJ2-2; D might be TRBD1 (6 bases). There are 18 residues in the CDR3. Per the germline V gene, CDR1 is SGHRS and CDR2 is YFSETQ. Trimming took 2 bases from V and 3 from J, leaving 20 bases between them.

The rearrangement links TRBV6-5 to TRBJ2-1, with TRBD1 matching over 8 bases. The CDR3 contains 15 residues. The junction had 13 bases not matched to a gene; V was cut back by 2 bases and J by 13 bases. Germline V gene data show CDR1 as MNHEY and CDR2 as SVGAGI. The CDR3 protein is CASSYQLQGAKLQFF. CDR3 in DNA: TGTGCCAGCAGTTACCAACTTCAGGGGGCTAAACTCCAGTTCTTC.

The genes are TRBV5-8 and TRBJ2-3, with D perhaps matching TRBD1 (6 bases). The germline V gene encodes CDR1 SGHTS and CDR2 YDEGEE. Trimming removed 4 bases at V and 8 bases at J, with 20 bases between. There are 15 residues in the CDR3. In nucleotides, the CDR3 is TGTGCCAGCAGCCCGAACCCAGGGGTGCGCTTTACGCAGTATTTT. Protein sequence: CASSPNPGVRFTQYF.

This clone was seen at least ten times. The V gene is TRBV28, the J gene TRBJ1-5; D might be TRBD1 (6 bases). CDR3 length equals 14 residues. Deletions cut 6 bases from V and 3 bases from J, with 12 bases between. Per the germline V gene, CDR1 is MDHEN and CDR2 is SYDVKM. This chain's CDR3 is CASRIRDNNQPQHF. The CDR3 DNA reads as TGTGCCAGCAGGATCCGGGACAACAATCAGCCCCAGCATTTT.

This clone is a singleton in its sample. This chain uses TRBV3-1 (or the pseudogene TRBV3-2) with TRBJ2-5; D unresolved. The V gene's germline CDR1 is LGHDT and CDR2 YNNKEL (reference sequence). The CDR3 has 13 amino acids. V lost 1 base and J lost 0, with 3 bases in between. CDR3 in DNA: TGTGCCAGCAGCCAAGCCGACCAAGAGACCCAGTACTTC. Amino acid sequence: CASSQADQETQYF.

The CDR3 DNA sequence: TGTGCCAGCTCCAGCCGGCCGGGACAGTCTAACTATGGCTACACCTTC. As protein: CASSSRPGQSNYGYTF. The J gene is TRBJ1-2, the V gene TRBV18; 7 bases are shared with TRBD1. The trim removed 6 bases at V and 0 bases at J, leaving 10 bases unmatched. Germline V gene lookup returns CDR1 KGHSH and CDR2 LQKENI. This CDR3 contains 16 residues.

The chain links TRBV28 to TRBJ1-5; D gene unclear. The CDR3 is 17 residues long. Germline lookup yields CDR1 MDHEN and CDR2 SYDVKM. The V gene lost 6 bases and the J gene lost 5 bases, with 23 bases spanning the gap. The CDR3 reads CASSQRKVPYGDQPQHF. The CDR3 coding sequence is TGTGCCAGCAGCCAAAGGAAGGTCCCATACGGGGATCAGCCCCAGCATTTT.

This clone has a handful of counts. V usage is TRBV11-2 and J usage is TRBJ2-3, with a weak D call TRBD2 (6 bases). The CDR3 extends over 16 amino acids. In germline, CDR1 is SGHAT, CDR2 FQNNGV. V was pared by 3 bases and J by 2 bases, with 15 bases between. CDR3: CASSLGRPDATDTQYF. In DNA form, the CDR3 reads TGTGCCAGCAGCTTGGGGAGGCCGGATGCCACAGATACGCAGTATTTT.

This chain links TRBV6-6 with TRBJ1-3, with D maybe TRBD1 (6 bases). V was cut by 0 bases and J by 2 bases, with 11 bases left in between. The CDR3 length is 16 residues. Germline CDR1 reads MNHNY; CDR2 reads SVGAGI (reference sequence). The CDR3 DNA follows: TGTGCCAGCAGTTACTCGGGAGGGGGTGCTGGAAACACCATATATTTT. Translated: CASSYSGGGAGNTIYF.

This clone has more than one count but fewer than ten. CDR3 DNA sequence: TGCGCCAGCAGCTTTGGACTAGCGGGAGGAAATCTACAAGAGACCCAGTACTTC. Translating gives CASSFGLAGGNLQETQYF. V is TRBV5-1 and J is TRBJ2-5; 14 bases match TRBD2. J gave up 2 bases and V 2 bases, and 8 bases lay outside the gene matches. The CDR3 spans 18 residues. Per the germline V gene, CDR1 is SGHRS and CDR2 is YFSETQ.

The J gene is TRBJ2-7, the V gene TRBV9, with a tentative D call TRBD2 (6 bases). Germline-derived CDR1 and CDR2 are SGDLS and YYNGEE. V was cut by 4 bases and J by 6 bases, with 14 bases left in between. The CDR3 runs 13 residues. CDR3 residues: CASSYGTGGEQYF. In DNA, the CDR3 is TGTGCCAGCAGCTACGGGACTGGAGGCGAGCAGTACTTC.

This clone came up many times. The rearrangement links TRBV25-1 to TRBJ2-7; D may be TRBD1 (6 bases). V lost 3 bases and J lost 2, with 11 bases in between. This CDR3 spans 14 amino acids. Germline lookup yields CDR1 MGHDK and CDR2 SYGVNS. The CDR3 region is CASSEGARAYEQYF. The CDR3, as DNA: TGTGCCAGCAGTGAGGGGGCCAGGGCCTACGAGCAGTACTTC.

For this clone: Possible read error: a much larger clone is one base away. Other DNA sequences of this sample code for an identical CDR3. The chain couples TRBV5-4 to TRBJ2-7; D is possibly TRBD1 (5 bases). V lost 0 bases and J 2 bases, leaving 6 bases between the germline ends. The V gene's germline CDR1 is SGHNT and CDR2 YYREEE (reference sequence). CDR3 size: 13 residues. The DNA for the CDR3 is TGTGCCAGCAGCTTGGCAGGGACCTACGAGCAGTACTTC. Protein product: CASSLAGTYEQYF.

In DNA, the CDR3 is TGCGCCAGCAGCAAGAGGGGGCAGGACAATGAGCAGTTCTTC. Its translation is CASSKRGQDNEQFF. The chain recombines TRBV10-2 with TRBJ2-1, with TRBD1 identical over 7 bases. Germline V lookup: CDR1 WSHSY, CDR2 SAAADI. The CDR3 covers 14 residues. J lost 5 bases, V lost 6 bases, and 7 bases had no gene match.

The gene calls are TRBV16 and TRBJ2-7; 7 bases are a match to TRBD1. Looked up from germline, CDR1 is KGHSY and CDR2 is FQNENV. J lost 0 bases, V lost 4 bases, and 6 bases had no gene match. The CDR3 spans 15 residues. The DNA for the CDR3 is TGTGCCAGCAGCCTCACAGGGGCGATCTCCTACGAGCAGTACTTC. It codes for CASSLTGAISYEQYF.

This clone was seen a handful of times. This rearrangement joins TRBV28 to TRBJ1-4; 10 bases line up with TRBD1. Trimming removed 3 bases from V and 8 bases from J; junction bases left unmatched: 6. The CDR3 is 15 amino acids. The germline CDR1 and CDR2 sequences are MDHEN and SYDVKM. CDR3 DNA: TGTGCCAGCAGTTTCCGGGACAGGGGCTTGGAAAAACTGTTTTTT. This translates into CASSFRDRGLEKLFF.

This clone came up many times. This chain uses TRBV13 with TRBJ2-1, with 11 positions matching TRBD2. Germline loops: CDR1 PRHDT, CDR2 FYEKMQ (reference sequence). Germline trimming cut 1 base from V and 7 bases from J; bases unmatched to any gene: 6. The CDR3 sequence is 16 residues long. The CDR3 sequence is CASSLVVAGGRNEQFF. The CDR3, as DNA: TGTGCCAGCAGCTTAGTGGTAGCGGGAGGGAGAAATGAGCAGTTCTTC.

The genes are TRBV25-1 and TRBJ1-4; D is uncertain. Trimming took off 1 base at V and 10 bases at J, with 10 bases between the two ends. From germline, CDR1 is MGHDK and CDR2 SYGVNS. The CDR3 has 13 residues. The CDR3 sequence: CASSELAVTKLFF. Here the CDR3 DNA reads TGTGCCAGCAGTGAATTAGCCGTCACAAAACTGTTTTTT.

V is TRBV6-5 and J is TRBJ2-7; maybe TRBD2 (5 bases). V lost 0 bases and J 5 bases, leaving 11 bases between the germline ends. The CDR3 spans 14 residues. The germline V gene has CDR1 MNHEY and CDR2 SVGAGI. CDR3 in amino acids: CASSYSRGDDEQYF. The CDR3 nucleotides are TGTGCCAGCAGTTACTCACGGGGTGACGACGAGCAGTACTTC.

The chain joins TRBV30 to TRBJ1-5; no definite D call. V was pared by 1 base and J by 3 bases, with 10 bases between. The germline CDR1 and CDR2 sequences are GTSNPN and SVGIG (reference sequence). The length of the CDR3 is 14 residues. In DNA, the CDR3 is TGTGCCTGGAGTGAAACGGGTTACAATCAGCCCCAGCATTTT. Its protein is CAWSETGYNQPQHF.

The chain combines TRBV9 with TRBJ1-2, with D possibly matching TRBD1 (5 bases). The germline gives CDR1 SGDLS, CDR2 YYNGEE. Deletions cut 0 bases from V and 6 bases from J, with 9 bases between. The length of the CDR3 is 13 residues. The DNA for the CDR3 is TGTGCCAGCAGCGTAGATTGGGGGGATGGCTACACCTTC. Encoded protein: CASSVDWGDGYTF.

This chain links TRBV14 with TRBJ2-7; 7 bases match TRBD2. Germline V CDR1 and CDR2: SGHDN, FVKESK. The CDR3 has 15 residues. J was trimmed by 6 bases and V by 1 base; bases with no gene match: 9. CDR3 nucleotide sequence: TGTGCCAGCAGCCAAGGAAGCGGGAAGGCGGGCGAGCAGTACTTC. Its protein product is CASSQGSGKAGEQYF.

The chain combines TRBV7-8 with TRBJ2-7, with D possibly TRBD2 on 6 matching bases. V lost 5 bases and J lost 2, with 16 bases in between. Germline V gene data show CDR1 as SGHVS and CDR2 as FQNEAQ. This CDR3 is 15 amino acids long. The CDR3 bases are TGTGCCAGCAGCCGGACGGGGCGGGGAACCTACGAGCAGTACTTC. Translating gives CASSRTGRGTYEQYF.

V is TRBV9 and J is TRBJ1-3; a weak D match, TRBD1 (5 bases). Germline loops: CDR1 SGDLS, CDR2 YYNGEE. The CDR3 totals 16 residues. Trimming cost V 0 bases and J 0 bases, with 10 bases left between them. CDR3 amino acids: CASSVVDSPSGNTIYF. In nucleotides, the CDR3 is TGTGCCAGCAGCGTAGTAGACAGTCCCTCTGGAAACACCATATATTTT.

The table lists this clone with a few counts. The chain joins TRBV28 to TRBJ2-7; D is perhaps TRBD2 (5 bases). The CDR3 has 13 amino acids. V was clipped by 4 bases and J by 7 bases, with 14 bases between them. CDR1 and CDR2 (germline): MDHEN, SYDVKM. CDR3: CASSWRATWEQYF. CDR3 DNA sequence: TGTGCCAGCAGTTGGCGGGCGACTTGGGAGCAGTACTTC.

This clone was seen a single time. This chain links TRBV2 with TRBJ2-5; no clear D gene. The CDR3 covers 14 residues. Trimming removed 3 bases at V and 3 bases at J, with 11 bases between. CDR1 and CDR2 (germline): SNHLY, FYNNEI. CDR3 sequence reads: CASSDPLIKETQYF. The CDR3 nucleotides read TGTGCCAGCAGTGATCCCCTTATTAAAGAGACCCAGTACTTC.

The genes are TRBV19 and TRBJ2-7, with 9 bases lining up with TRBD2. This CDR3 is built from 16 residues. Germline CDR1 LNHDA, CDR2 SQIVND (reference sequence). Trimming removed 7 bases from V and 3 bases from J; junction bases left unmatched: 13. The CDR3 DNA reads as TGTGCCAGTACCCCCGGTAGCGGGAGAATTGGCTACGAGCAGTACTTC. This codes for CASTPGSGRIGYEQYF.

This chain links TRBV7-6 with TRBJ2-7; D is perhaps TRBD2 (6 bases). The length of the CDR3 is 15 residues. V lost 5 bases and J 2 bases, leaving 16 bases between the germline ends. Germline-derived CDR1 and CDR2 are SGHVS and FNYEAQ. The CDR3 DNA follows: TGTGCCAGCAGCCTGTGGGGGGACTCGGCCTACGAGCAGTACTTC. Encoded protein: CASSLWGDSAYEQYF. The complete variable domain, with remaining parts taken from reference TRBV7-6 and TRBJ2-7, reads GAGVSQSPRYKVTKRGQDVALRCDPISGHVSLYWYRQALGQGPEFLTYFNYEAQQDKSGLPNDRFSAERPEGSISTLTIQRTEQRDSAMYRCASSLWGDSAYEQYFGPGTRLTVT.

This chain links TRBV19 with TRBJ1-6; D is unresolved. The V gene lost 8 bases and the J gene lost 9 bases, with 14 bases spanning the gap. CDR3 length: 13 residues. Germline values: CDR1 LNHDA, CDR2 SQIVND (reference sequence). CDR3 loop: CASDSELGSPLHF. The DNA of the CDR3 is TGTGCCAGTGACTCGGAGTTGGGTTCACCCCTCCACTTT.